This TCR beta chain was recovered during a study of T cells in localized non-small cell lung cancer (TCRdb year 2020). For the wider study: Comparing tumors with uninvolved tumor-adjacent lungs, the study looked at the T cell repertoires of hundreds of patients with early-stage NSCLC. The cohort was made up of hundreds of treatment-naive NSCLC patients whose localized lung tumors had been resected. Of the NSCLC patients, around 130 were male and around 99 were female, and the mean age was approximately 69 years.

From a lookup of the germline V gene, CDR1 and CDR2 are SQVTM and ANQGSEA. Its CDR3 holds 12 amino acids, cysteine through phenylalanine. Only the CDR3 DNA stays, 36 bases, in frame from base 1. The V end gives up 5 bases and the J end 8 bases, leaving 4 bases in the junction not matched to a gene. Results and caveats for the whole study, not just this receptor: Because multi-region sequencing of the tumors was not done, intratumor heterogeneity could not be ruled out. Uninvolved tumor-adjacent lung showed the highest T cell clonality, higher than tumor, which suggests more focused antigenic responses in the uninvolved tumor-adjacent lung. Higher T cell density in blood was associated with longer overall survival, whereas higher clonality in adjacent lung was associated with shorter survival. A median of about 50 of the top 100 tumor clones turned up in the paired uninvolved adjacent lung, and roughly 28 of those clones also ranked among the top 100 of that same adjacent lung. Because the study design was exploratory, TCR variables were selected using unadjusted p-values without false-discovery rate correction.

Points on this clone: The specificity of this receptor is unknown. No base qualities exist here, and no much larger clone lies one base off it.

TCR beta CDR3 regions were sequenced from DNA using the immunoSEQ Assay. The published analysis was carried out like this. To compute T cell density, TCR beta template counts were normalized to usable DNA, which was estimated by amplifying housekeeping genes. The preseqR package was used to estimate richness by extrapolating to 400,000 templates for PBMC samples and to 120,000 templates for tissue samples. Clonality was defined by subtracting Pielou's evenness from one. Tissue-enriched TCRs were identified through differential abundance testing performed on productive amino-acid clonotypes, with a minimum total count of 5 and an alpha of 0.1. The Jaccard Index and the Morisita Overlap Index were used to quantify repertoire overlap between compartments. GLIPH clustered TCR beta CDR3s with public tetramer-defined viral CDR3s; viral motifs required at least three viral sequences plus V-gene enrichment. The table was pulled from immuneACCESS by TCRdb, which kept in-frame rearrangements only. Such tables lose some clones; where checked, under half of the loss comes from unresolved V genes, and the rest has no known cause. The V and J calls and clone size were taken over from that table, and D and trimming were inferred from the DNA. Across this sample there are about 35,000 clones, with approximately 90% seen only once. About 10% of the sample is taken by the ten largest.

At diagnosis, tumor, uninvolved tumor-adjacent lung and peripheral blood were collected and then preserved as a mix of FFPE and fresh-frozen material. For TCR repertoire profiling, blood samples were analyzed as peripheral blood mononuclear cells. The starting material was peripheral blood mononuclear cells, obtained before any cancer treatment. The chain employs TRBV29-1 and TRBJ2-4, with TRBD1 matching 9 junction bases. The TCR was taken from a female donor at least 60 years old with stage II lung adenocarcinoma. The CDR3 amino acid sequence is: CSVYRTGDIQYF. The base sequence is TGCAGCGTTTATAGGACAGGGGACATTCAGTACTTC.